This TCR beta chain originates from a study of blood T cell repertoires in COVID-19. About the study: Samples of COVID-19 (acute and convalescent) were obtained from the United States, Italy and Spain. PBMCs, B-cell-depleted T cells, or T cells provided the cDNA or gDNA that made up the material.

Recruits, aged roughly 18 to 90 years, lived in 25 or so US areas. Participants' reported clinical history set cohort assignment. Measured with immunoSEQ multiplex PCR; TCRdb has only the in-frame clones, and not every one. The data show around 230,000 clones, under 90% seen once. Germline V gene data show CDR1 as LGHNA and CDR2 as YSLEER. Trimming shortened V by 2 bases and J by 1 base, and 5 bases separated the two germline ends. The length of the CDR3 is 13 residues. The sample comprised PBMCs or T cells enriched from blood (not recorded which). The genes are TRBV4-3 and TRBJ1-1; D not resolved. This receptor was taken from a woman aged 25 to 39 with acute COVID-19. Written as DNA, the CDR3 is TGCGCCAGCAGCCAAAACAAGAACACTGAAGCTTTCTTT. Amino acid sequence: CASSQNKNTEAFF.